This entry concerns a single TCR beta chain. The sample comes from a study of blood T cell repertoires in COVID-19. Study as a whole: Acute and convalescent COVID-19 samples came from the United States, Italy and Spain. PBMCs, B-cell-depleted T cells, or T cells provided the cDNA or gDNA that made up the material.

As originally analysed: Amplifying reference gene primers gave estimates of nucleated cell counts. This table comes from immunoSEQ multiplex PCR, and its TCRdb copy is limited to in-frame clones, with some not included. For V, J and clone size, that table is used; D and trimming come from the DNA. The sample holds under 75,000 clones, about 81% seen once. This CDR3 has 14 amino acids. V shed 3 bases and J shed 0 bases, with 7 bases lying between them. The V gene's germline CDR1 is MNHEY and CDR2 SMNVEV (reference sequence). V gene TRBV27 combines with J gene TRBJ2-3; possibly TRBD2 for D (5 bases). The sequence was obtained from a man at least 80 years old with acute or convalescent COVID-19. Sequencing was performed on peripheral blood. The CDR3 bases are TGTGCCAGCAGTTTCCAGCGGAGCACAGATACGCAGTATTTT. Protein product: CASSFQRSTDTQYF.